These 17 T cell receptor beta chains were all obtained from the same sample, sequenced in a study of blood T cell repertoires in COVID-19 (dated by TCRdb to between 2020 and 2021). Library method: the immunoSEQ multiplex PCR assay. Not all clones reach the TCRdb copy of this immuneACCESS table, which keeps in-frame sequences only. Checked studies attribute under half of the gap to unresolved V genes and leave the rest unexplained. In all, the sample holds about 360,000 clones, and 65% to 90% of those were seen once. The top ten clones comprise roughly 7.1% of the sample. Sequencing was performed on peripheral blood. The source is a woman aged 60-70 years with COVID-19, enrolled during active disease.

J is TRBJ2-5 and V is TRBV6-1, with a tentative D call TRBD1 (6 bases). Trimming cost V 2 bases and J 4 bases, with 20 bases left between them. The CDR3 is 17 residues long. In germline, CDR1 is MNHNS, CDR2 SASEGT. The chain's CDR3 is CASSEPLREGVGETQYF. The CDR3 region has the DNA TGTGCCAGCAGTGAACCCCTCCGAGAGGGGGTCGGAGAGACCCAGTACTTC.

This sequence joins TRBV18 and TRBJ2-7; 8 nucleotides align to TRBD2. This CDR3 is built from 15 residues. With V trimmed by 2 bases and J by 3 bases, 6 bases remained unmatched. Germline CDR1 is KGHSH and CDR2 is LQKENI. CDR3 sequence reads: CASSPVPSGSYEQYF. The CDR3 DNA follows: TGTGCCAGCTCACCAGTTCCGAGCGGGAGCTACGAGCAGTACTTC.

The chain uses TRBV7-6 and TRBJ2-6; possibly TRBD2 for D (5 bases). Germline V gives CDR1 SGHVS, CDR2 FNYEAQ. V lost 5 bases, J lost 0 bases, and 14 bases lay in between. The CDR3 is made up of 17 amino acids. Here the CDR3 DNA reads TGTGCCAGCAGCCCCGAGACTGGGAGCTCTGGGGCCAACGTCCTGACTTTC. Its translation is CASSPETGSSGANVLTF.

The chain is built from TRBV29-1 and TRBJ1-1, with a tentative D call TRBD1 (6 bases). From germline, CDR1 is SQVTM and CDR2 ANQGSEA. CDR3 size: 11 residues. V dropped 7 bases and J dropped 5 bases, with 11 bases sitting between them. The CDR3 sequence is CSGLGQTEAFF. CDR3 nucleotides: TGCAGCGGTCTCGGACAGACTGAAGCTTTCTTT.

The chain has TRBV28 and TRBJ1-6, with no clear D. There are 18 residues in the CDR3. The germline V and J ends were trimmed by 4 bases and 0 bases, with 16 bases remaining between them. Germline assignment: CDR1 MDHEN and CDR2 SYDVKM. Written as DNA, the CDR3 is TGTGCCAGCAGTTCCGTGACGACGGGTAGCTCCTATAATTCACCCCTCCACTTT. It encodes CASSSVTTGSSYNSPLHF. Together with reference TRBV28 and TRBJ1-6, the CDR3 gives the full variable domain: DVKVTQSSRYLVKRTGEKVFLECVQDMDHENMFWYRQDPGLGLRLIYFSYDVKMKEKGDIPEGYSVSREKKERFSLILESASTNQTSMYLCASSSVTTGSSYNSPLHFGNGTRLTVT.

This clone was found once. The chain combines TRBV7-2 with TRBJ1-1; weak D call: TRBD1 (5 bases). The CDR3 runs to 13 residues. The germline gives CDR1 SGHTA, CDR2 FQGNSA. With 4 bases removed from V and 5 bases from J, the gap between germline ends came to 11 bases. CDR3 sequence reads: CASSSQGGTEAFF. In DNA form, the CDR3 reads TGTGCCAGCAGCTCCCAGGGAGGGACTGAAGCTTTCTTT.

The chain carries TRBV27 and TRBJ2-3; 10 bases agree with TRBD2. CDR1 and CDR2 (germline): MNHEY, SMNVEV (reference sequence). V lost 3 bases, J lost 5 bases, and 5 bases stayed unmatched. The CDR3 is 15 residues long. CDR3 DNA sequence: TGTGCCAGCAGTTTCCTCAGGACTAGCGGAGATACGCAGTATTTT. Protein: CASSFLRTSGDTQYF.

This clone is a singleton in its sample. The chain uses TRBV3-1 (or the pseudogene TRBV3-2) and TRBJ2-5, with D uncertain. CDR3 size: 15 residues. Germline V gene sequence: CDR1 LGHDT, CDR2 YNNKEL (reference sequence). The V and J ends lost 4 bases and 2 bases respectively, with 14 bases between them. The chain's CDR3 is CASSPRGTSQETQYF. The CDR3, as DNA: TGTGCCAGCAGCCCCCGCGGCACTTCTCAAGAGACCCAGTACTTC.

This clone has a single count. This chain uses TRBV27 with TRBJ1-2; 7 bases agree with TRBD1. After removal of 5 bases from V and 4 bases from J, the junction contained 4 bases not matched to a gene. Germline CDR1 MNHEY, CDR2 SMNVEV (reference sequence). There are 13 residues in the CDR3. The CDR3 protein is CASSVDRFYGYTF. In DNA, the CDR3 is TGTGCCAGCAGTGTGGACAGGTTCTATGGCTACACCTTC.

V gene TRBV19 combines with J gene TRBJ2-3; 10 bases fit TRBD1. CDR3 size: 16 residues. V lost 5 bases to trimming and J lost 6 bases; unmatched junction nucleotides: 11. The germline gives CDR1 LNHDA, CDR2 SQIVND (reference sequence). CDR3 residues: CASSGPSGTGADTQYF. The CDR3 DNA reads TGTGCCAGTAGTGGCCCATCCGGGACAGGGGCTGATACGCAGTATTTT. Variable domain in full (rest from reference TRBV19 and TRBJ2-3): DGGITQSPKYLFRKEGQNVTLSCEQNLNHDAMYWYRQDPGQGLRLIYYSQIVNDFQKGDIAEGYSVSREKKESFPLTVTSAQKNPTAFYLCASSGPSGTGADTQYFGPGTRLTVL.

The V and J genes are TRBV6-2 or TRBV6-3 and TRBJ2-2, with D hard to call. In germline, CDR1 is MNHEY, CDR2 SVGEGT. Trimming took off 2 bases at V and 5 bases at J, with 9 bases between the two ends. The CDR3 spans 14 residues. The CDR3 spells CASSYTTSTGELFF. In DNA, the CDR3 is TGTGCCAGCAGTTACACTACAAGTACCGGGGAGCTGTTTTTT.

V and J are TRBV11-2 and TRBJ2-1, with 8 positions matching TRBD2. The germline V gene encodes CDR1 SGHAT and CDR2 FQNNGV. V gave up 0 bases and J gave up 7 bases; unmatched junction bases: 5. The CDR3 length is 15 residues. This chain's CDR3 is CASSLDLAGGNEQFF. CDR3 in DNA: TGTGCCAGCAGCTTAGACCTGGCGGGGGGTAATGAGCAGTTCTTC. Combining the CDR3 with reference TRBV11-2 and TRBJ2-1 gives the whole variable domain EAGVAQSPRYKIIEKRQSVAFWCNPISGHATLYWYQQILGQGPKLLIQFQNNGVVDDSQLPKDRFSAERLKGVDSTLKIQPAKLEDSAVYLCASSLDLAGGNEQFFGPGTRLTVL.

CDR3 amino acids: CASSQRPRTEDTDTQYF. The CDR3 nucleotides read TGTGCCAGCAGCCAGAGACCACGGACAGAAGACACAGATACGCAGTATTTT. The chain has TRBV14 and TRBJ2-3, with D maybe TRBD1 (6 bases). The CDR3 loop spans 17 amino acids. CDR1 and CDR2 from the germline V gene are SGHDN and FVKESK. The V end lost 3 bases, the J end lost 2 bases, and 18 bases lay between the germline ends.

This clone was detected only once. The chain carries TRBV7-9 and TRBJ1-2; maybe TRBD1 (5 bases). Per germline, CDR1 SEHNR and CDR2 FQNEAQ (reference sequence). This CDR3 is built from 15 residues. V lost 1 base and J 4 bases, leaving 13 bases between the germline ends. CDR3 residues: CASSLGGASGYGYTF. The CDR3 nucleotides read TGTGCCAGCAGCTTAGGTGGGGCCTCGGGCTATGGCTACACCTTC.

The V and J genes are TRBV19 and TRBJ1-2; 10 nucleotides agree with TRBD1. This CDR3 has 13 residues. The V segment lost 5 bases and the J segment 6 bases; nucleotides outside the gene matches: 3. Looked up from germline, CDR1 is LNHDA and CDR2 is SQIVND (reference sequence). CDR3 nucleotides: TGTGCCAGTAGTGTGGGGACAGGGGATGGCTACACCTTC. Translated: CASSVGTGDGYTF.

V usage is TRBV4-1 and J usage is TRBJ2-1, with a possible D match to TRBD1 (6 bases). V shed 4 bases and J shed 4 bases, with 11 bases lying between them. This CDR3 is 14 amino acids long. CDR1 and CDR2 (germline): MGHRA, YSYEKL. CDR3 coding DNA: TGCGCCAGCAGCCCCGAAGGACAGTACAATGAGCAGTTCTTC. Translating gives CASSPEGQYNEQFF.

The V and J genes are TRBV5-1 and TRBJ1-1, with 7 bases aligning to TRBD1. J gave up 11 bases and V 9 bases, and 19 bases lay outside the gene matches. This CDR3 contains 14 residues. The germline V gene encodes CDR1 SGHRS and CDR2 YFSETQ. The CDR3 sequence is CATSIDGLDRAAFF. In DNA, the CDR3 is TGCGCCACCTCCATCGATGGATTAGACAGGGCGGCTTTCTTT.